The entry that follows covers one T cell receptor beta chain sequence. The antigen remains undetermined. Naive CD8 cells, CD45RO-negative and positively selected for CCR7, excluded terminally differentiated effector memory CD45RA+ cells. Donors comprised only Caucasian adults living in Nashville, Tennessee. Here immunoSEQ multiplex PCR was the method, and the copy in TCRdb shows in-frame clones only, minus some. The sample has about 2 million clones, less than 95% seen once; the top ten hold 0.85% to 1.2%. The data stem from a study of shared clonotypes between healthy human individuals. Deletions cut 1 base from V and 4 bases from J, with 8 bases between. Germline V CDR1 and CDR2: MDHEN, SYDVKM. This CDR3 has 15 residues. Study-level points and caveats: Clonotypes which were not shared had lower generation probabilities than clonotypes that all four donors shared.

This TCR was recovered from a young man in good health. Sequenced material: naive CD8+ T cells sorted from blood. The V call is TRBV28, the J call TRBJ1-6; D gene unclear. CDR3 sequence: CASSLYPSYNSPLHF. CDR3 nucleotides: TGTGCCAGCAGTTTATACCCCAGTTATAATTCACCCCTCCACTTT.